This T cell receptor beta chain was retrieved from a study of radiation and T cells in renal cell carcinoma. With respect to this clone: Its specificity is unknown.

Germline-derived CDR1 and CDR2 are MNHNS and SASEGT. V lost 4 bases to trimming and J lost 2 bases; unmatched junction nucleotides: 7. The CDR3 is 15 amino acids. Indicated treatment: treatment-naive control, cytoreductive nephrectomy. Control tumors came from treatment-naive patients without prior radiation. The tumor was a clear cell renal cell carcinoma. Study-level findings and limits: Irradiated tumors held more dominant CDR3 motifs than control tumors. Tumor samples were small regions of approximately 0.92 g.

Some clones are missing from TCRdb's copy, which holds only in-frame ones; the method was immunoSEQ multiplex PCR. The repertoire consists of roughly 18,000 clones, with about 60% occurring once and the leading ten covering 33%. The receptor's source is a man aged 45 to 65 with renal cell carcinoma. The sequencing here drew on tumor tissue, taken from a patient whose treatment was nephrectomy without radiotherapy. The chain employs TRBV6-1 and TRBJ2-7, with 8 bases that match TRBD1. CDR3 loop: CASSGRTGSTYEQYF. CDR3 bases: TGTGCCAGCAGTGGCCGGACAGGGTCTACCTACGAGCAGTACTTC.